The present TCR beta chain was sequenced within a study of control samples from healthy donors and cancer patients. Sequencing used immunoSEQ multiplex PCR; TCRdb keeps in-frame clones, though not all of them. The data contain 180,000 or so clones, 91% of them seen just once; the ten biggest clones take up about 1.4%. Trimming at V came to 5 bases and at J to 6 bases, leaving 9 bases not matched to a gene. Germline V gives CDR1 SGHTA, CDR2 FQGNSA. This CDR3 comprises 15 residues. This TCR derives from a young woman in good health. Sequenced material: blood. The chain joins TRBV7-2 to TRBJ1-2; 10 bases are a match to TRBD1. The chain's CDR3 is CASSLQSGTGDGYTF. The CDR3 region has the DNA TGTGCCAGCAGCCTCCAATCCGGGACAGGGGATGGCTACACCTTC.